This TCR beta chain was sequenced during a study of identical twins. Study results and caveats: Models came in too low on out-of-frame TCR alpha sharing in monozygotic twins. There was an excess of low generation probability in the out-of-frame alpha sequences that twins shared. Findings came from cross-sectional statistics, without long-term follow-up of donors. Invariant T cells like MAIT and iNKT could partly confound the zero-insertion analyses.

V lost 6 bases and J lost 0; bases outside the gene matches: 5. Germline V CDR1 and CDR2: ENHRY, SYGVKD. The CDR3 length is 15 residues. Notes on this clonotype: Its antigen remains unknown.

TCRdb fed the 5' RACE reads into MiXCR, producing one record per CDR3 protein. The sample lists some 1,600,000 distinct CDR3 sequences, 25% to 35% occurring once. The chain links TRBV10-3 to TRBJ2-3, with 8 bases identical to TRBD2. This TCR was sampled from a newborn girl in good health. The sample taken for sequencing was cord blood. CDR3 sequence reads: CAIRDGGGSTDTQYF. CDR3 bases: TGTGCCATCAGAGACGGGGGGGGCAGCACAGATACGCAGTATTTT.